These 27 T cell receptor beta chains share one sample of origin, sequenced in a study of graft-versus-host responses after intestinal transplantation. Their specific antigens are unknown. Libraries were prepared by immunoSEQ multiplex PCR; TCRdb keeps only in-frame clonotypes and omits some of them. The table has under 100,000 clones, roughly 93% seen once. Material: unstimulated CD4+ T cells sorted from spleen or lymph node cells, obtained before transplant. The origin of the receptors is a human donor who was the organ donor for an intestinal transplant.

The CDR3: CASSQELSGPQHF. DNA for the CDR3: TGTGCCAGCAGCCAAGAACTTTCAGGGCCCCAGCATTTT. The chain recombines TRBV4-2 with TRBJ1-5; D gene unclear. The ends were cut back, 0 bases at V and 9 bases at J, with 9 bases in the middle. Germline V lookup: CDR1 LGHNA, CDR2 YNFKEQ. This CDR3 region has 13 residues.

This chain joins TRBV29-1 and TRBJ1-1; no definite D call. Trimming removed 4 bases at V and 3 bases at J, with 15 bases between. This CDR3 has 14 residues. The V gene's germline CDR1 is SQVTM and CDR2 ANQGSEA. This CDR3 reads CSVVLGSGYTEAFF. DNA for the CDR3: TGCAGCGTTGTCTTAGGTTCGGGGTACACTGAAGCTTTCTTT.

The chain recombines TRBV4-1 with TRBJ2-5; 7 nucleotides line up with TRBD1. Trimming removed 4 bases from V and 4 bases from J; junction bases left unmatched: 15. CDR1 MGHRA and CDR2 YSYEKL come from the germline V gene. This CDR3 is built from 17 residues. In DNA, the CDR3 is TGCGCCAGCAGCCCCACTACGGGACAGACTACCTTAGAGACCCAGTACTTC. It encodes CASSPTTGQTTLETQYF.

The V call is TRBV10-1, the J call TRBJ2-7; 12 bases map to TRBD2. The CDR3 extends over 14 amino acids. Germline trimming cut 4 bases from V and 2 bases from J; bases unmatched to any gene: 0. Germline V gene lookup returns CDR1 WNHNN and CDR2 SYGVQD (reference sequence). The CDR3 nucleotides are TGCGCCAGCAGTGGGACTAGCGGGGCCTACGAGCAGTACTTC. Translation gives CASSGTSGAYEQYF.

This chain joins TRBV6-6 and TRBJ2-1; D might be TRBD2 (7 bases). CDR1 and CDR2 from the germline V gene are MNHNY and SVGAGI (reference sequence). The CDR3 contains 15 residues. Trimming cost V 2 bases and J 0 bases, with 8 bases left between them. The CDR3 DNA follows: TGTGCCAGCAGTTACGGGGGGGCCTCCTACAATGAGCAGTTCTTC. Its protein product is CASSYGGASYNEQFF.

This sequence joins TRBV9 and TRBJ2-3; D not certain. Germline lookup yields CDR1 SGDLS and CDR2 YYNGEE. This CDR3 spans 11 amino acids. The germline V and J ends were trimmed by 0 bases and 11 bases, with 7 bases remaining between them. In DNA, the CDR3 is TGTGCCAGCAGCGTAGGTGCCCAGCAGTATTTT. This translates into CASSVGAQQYF. Looking up the rest from reference TRBV9 and TRBJ2-3 gives the full variable domain: DSGVTQTPKHLITATGQRVTLRCSPRSGDLSVYWYQQSLDQGLQFLIQYYNGEERAKGNILERFSAQQFPDLHSELNLSSLELGDSALYFCASSVGAQQYFGPGTRLTVL.

The rearrangement links TRBV2 to TRBJ1-1, with TRBD1 as a possible D gene (6 bases). This CDR3 is 13 amino acids long. Germline V gene lookup returns CDR1 SNHLY and CDR2 FYNNEI. Trimming left V 6 bases short and J 4 bases short, with 12 bases between. The CDR3 sequence is CASSEGGTTEAFF. As DNA, the CDR3 is TGTGCCAGCAGCGAGGGGGGGACCACTGAAGCTTTCTTT.

In its sample, this clone was seen once. V gene TRBV5-4 combines with J gene TRBJ2-3, with D perhaps matching TRBD1 (6 bases). The germline V and J ends were trimmed by 2 bases and 1 base, with 14 bases remaining between them. Germline lookup yields CDR1 SGHNT and CDR2 YYREEE (reference sequence). This CDR3 comprises 16 residues. This CDR3 is CASSFDMWTGTDTQYF. CDR3 nucleotides: TGTGCCAGCAGCTTTGATATGTGGACAGGCACAGATACGCAGTATTTT.

The chain combines TRBV18 with TRBJ2-2, with 7 bases matching TRBD1. CDR3 size: 17 residues. Trimming at V came to 1 base and at J to 3 bases, leaving 8 bases not matched to a gene. Germline V gene sequence: CDR1 KGHSH, CDR2 LQKENI. CDR3 bases: TGTGCCAGCTCACCACGAAGTCAGGGGGTGCACACCGGGGAGCTGTTTTTT. Its protein product is CASSPRSQGVHTGELFF.

The CDR3 spells CASSLVGTGGSSGANVLTF. The CDR3 DNA follows: TGTGCCAGCAGCTTGGTCGGGACAGGGGGGAGCTCTGGGGCCAACGTCCTGACTTTC. The chain employs TRBV5-6 and TRBJ2-6; TRBD1 matches 11 bases. Germline CDR1 and CDR2: SGHDT and YYEEEE. This CDR3 region has 19 residues. V trimming: 0 bases; J trimming: 0 bases; junction bases outside the gene matches: 5.

The V and J genes are TRBV29-1 and TRBJ1-1, with D perhaps matching TRBD1 (5 bases). Trimming shortened V by 3 bases and J by 1 base, and 6 bases separated the two germline ends. Germline V lookup: CDR1 SQVTM, CDR2 ANQGSEA. This CDR3 region has 12 residues. The CDR3 region has the DNA TGCAGCGTTGAGGGACCGAACACTGAAGCTTTCTTT. The encoded protein is CSVEGPNTEAFF.

V usage is TRBV11-2 and J usage is TRBJ2-1; the D is unclear. V was clipped by 1 base and J by 8 bases, with 12 bases between them. The CDR3 consists of 14 residues. CDR1 and CDR2 from the germline V gene are SGHAT and FQNNGV. The CDR3 sequence is CASSLGSGADEQFF. CDR3 nucleotide sequence: TGTGCCAGCAGCTTAGGCTCAGGCGCGGATGAGCAGTTCTTC. The complete variable domain, with remaining parts taken from reference TRBV11-2 and TRBJ2-1, reads EAGVAQSPRYKIIEKRQSVAFWCNPISGHATLYWYQQILGQGPKLLIQFQNNGVVDDSQLPKDRFSAERLKGVDSTLKIQPAKLEDSAVYLCASSLGSGADEQFFGPGTRLTVL.

The CDR3 sequence: CASRLIREQYF. CDR3 bases: TGTGCCAGCAGGTTAATACGAGAGCAGTACTTC. The chain combines TRBV6-5 with TRBJ2-7; D remains unclear. The CDR3 loop spans 11 amino acids. The V gene's germline CDR1 is MNHEY and CDR2 SVGAGI. V was cut by 6 bases and J by 7 bases, with 10 bases left in between.

This chain uses TRBV4-2 with TRBJ1-1, with TRBD1 matching 8 bases. Germline-derived CDR1 and CDR2 are LGHNA and YNFKEQ. The CDR3 sequence is 17 residues long. J gave up 0 bases and V 1 base, and 7 bases lay outside the gene matches. The CDR3 DNA reads as TGTGCCAGCAGCCAAGTAGGTCCAGGGGGCATGAACACTGAAGCTTTCTTT. Amino acid sequence: CASSQVGPGGMNTEAFF.

CDR3 sequence: CASKRGQVSTEAFF. CDR3 nucleotides: TGTGCCAGTAAGAGGGGACAGGTATCCACTGAAGCTTTCTTT. V usage is TRBV19 and J usage is TRBJ1-1; 8 bases line up with TRBD1. Germline lookup yields CDR1 LNHDA and CDR2 SQIVND (reference sequence). CDR3 size: 14 residues. V trimming: 7 bases; J trimming: 4 bases; junction bases outside the gene matches: 8.

This clone came up once. The chain joins TRBV5-1 to TRBJ2-1; 9 bases match TRBD1. The CDR3 has 13 residues. CDR1 is SGHRS and CDR2 is YFSETQ in the germline V gene. V lost 4 bases and J lost 8; bases outside the gene matches: 4. The CDR3 DNA is TGCGCCAGCAGCCATCGGACAGGGGATGAGCAGTTCTTC. Residues: CASSHRTGDEQFF.

Here the CDR3 DNA reads TGTGCCAGTGGACAGGGACGATATAATTCACCCCTCCACTTT. Its protein product is CASGQGRYNSPLHF. J is TRBJ1-6 and V is TRBV5-8, with TRBD1 identical over 8 bases. CDR3 length: 14 residues. V lost 8 bases to trimming and J lost 4 bases; unmatched junction nucleotides: 5. CDR1 and CDR2 from the germline V gene are SGHTS and YDEGEE.

This clone came up a few times. V usage is TRBV27 and J usage is TRBJ2-7, with 9 bases fitting TRBD1. The CDR3 is 15 residues long. The germline V gene encodes CDR1 MNHEY and CDR2 SMNVEV (reference sequence). J gave up 6 bases and V 1 base, and 7 bases lay outside the gene matches. DNA of the CDR3: TGTGCCAGCAGTTTATTGGTGGGACAGGGTTTCGAGCAGTACTTC. Amino acids: CASSLLVGQGFEQYF.

This chain uses TRBV9 with TRBJ1-2, with D maybe TRBD1 (6 bases). Germline values: CDR1 SGDLS, CDR2 YYNGEE. The CDR3 loop spans 15 amino acids. V was pared by 4 bases and J by 2 bases, with 15 bases between. CDR3 protein: CASSPHDRNNYGYTF. CDR3 sequence (DNA): TGTGCCAGCAGCCCCCACGACAGGAACAACTATGGCTACACCTTC.

The V and J genes are TRBV28 and TRBJ1-1; TRBD1 agrees at 7 bases. This CDR3 spans 15 amino acids. Trimming cost V 3 bases and J 0 bases; bases outside gene matches: 4. CDR1 is MDHEN and CDR2 is SYDVKM in the germline V gene. This chain's CDR3 is CASSFPDRMNTEAFF. The CDR3 nucleotides are TGTGCCAGCAGTTTCCCGGACAGGATGAACACTGAAGCTTTCTTT.

The V and J genes are TRBV11-2 and TRBJ2-6, with 7 bases matching TRBD1. V was pared by 3 bases and J by 0 bases, with 11 bases of the junction left unmatched. Germline assignment: CDR1 SGHAT and CDR2 FQNNGV. The length of the CDR3 is 19 residues. CDR3 residues: CASSFIWDRSHSGANVLTF. Written as DNA, the CDR3 is TGTGCCAGCAGCTTCATCTGGGACAGAAGTCACTCTGGGGCCAACGTCCTGACTTTC.

V and J are TRBV10-3 and TRBJ2-7; 8 bases match TRBD1. This CDR3 comprises 15 residues. The V gene end was trimmed by 6 bases and the J gene end by 1 base; junction bases not matched to a gene: 8. From germline, CDR1 is ENHRY and CDR2 SYGVKD. In nucleotides, the CDR3 is TGTGCCATCAGAACCGGGACAGGTAATTCCTACGAGCAGTACTTC. The encoded protein is CAIRTGTGNSYEQYF.

The chain has TRBV7-2 and TRBJ2-3; D gene uncertain. The V gene's germline CDR1 is SGHTA and CDR2 FQGNSA. V gave up 8 bases and J gave up 0 bases, with 9 bases separating them. This CDR3 has 13 residues. The CDR3 sequence is CASRTTSTDTQYF. The CDR3 region has the DNA TGTGCCAGCCGCACAACTAGCACAGATACGCAGTATTTT.

V and J are TRBV5-1 and TRBJ1-1; D may be TRBD1 (5 bases). The CDR3 totals 14 residues. The V end lost 4 bases, the J end lost 0 bases, and 10 bases lay between the germline ends. The germline CDR1 and CDR2 sequences are SGHRS and YFSETQ. This CDR3 reads CASSPGTLNTEAFF. CDR3 bases: TGCGCCAGCAGCCCTGGGACCTTGAACACTGAAGCTTTCTTT.

The chain carries TRBV19 and TRBJ1-4, with TRBD1 matching over 7 bases. CDR3 length: 15 residues. V lost 6 bases, J lost 7 bases, and 11 bases stayed unmatched. CDR1 and CDR2 (germline): LNHDA, SQIVND (reference sequence). CDR3 nucleotide sequence: TGTGCCAGTAGCCCGGACAGGTGGGTCGGTGAAAAACTGTTTTTT. This translates into CASSPDRWVGEKLFF.

V is TRBV5-4 and J is TRBJ1-1, with a weak D call TRBD1 (6 bases). CDR3 length equals 13 residues. Per germline, CDR1 SGHNT and CDR2 YYREEE (reference sequence). V was clipped by 2 bases and J by 7 bases, with 12 bases between them. The CDR3 loop is CASSFDRSLEAFF. DNA for the CDR3: TGTGCCAGCAGCTTCGACAGGTCCCTTGAAGCTTTCTTT.

This chain joins TRBV7-8 and TRBJ1-5, with D maybe TRBD1 (6 bases). CDR3 length: 15 amino acids. Trimming shortened V by 1 base and J by 3 bases, and 10 bases separated the two germline ends. In germline, CDR1 is SGHVS, CDR2 FQNEAQ. The CDR3 loop reads CASSLVTGPNQPQHF. The CDR3 DNA follows: TGTGCCAGCAGCTTAGTTACAGGGCCCAATCAGCCCCAGCATTTT.